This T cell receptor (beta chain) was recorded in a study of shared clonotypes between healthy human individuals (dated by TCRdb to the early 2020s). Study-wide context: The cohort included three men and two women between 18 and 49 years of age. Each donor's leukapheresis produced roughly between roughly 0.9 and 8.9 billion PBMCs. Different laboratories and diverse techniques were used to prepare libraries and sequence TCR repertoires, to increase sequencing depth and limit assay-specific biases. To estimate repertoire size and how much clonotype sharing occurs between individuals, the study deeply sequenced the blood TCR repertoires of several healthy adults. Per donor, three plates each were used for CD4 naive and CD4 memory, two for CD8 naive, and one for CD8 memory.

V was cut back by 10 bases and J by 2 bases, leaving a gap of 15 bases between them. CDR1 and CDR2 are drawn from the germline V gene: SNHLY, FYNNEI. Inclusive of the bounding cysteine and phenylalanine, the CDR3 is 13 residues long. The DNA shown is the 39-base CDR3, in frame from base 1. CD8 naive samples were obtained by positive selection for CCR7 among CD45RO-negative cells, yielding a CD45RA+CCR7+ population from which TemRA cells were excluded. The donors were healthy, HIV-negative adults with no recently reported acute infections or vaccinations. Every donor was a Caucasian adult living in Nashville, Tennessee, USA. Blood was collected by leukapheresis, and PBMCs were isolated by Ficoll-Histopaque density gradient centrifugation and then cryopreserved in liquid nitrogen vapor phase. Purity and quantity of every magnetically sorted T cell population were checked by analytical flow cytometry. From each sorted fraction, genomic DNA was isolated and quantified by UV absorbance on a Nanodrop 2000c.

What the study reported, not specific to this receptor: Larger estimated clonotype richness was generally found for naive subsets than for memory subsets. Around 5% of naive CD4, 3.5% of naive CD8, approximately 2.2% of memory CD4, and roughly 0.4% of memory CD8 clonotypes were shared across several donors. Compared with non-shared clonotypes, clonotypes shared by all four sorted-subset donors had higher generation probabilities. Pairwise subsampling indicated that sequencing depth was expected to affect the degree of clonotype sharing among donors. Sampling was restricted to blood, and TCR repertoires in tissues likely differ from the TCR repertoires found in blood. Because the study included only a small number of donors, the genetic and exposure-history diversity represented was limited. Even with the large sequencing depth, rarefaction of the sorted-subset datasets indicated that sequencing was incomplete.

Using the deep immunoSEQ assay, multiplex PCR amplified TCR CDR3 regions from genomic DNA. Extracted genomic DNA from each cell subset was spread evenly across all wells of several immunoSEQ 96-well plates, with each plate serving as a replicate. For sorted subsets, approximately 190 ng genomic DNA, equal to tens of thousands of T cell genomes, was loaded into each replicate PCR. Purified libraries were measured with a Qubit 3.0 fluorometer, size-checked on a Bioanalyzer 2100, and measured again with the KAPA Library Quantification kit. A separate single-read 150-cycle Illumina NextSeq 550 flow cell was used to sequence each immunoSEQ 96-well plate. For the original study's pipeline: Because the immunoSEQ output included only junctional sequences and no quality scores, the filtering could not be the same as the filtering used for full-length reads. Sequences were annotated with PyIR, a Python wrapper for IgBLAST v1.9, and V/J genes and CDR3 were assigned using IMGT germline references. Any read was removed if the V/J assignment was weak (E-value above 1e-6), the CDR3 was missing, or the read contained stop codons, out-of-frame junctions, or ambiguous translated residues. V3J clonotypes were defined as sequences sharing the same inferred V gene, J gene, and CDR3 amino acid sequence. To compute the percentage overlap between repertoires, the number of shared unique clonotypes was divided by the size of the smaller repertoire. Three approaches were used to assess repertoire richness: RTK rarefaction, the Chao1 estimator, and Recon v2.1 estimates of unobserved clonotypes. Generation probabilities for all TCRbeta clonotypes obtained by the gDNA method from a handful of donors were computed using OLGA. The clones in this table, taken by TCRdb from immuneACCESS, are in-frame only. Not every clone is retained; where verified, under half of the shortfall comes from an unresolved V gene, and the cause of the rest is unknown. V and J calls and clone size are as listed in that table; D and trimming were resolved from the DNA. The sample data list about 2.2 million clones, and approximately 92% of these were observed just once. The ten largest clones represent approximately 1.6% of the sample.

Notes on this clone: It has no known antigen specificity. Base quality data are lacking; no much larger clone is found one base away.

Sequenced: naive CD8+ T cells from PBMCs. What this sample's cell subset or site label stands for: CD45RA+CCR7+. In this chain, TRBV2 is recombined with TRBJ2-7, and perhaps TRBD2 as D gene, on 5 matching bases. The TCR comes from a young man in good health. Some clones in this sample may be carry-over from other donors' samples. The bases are TGTGCCATTCGACTAAACCATACCTACGAGCAGTACTTC. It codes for CAIRLNHTYEQYF.